These 9 T cell receptor beta chains share one sample of origin, sequenced in a study of monozygotic twins with inflammatory bowel disease. Following a re-call of the 5' RACE reads, TCRdb has one entry per CDR3 protein and lacks DNA. The sample table sets out some 150,000 distinct CDR3 sequences. The specimen sequenced was blood. Receptors were obtained from a human donor with ulcerative colitis or Crohn's disease, or a healthy co-twin of an affected twin (not recorded which).

The chain joins TRBV30 to TRBJ2-5; lacking DNA, the TRBD1 call made by TCRdb goes unchecked. Per germline, CDR1 GTSNPN and CDR2 SVGIG (reference sequence). The CDR3 totals 13 residues. CDR3 sequence: CAWSAGVQETQYF. Full variable domain (outside the CDR3, taken from reference TRBV30 and TRBJ2-5): SQTIHQWPATLVQPVGSPLSLECTVEGTSNPNLYWYRQAAGRGLQLLFYSVGIGQISSEVPQNLSASRPQDRQFILSSKKLLLSDSGFYLCAWSAGVQETQYFGPGTRLLVL.

This rearrangement joins TRBV5-1 to TRBJ2-1; TCRdb outputs TRBD1, but without DNA this stays unchecked. Germline CDR1 reads SGHRS; CDR2 reads YFSETQ. The CDR3 has 14 residues. The CDR3 loop reads CASSPTRDIGGQFF.

The V and J genes are TRBV4-1 and TRBJ1-6; TCRdb reports TRBD1, a call that lacks DNA to check it against. Germline V gene lookup returns CDR1 MGHRA and CDR2 YSYEKL. The CDR3 is 15 amino acids. CDR3 protein: CASSFTGGGNSPLHF.

The rearrangement uses TRBV2 and TRBJ2-3; TCRdb reports TRBD2, a call that lacks DNA to check it against. The CDR3 consists of 15 residues. Germline values: CDR1 SNHLY, CDR2 FYNNEI. This chain's CDR3 is CASRLAGVGTDTQYF. Based on the CDR3 plus reference TRBV2 and TRBJ2-3, the full variable domain is EPEVTQTPSHQVTQMGQEVILRCVPISNHLYFYWYRQILGQKVEFLVSFYNNEISEKSEIFDDQFSVERPDGSNFTLKIRSTKLEDSAMYFCASRLAGVGTDTQYFGPGTRLTVL.

The gene calls are TRBV4-3 and TRBJ2-3. CDR1 and CDR2 from the germline V gene are LGHNA and YSLEER. The CDR3 contains 14 residues. The CDR3: CASSQGFSTDTQYF.

The chain has TRBV7-9 and TRBJ2-7; the D gene TCRdb calls, TRBD1, cannot be checked with no DNA. Germline V gene lookup returns CDR1 SEHNR and CDR2 FQNEAQ (reference sequence). CDR3 length: 13 residues. The CDR3 sequence is CASEGDNSYEQYF.

The gene calls are TRBV4-3 and TRBJ2-1; absent DNA, TCRdb's TRBD2 call cannot be checked. The germline gives CDR1 LGHNA, CDR2 YSLEER. The CDR3 has 19 amino acids. The chain's CDR3 is CASSLEDGSTGGPGNEQFF.

The J gene is TRBJ1-4, the V gene TRBV7-8. The CDR3 totals 16 residues. Germline V gene lookup returns CDR1 SGHVS and CDR2 FQNEAQ. The CDR3 sequence is CASSFPRGSTNEKLFF.

The chain links TRBV9 to TRBJ2-2; TCRdb names TRBD2, which stays unverified in the absence of DNA. This CDR3 spans 19 amino acids. Germline values: CDR1 SGDLS, CDR2 YYNGEE. CDR3: CASSVSGRPGLAGTGELFF. The full variable domain, rest sourced from reference TRBV9 and TRBJ2-2, is DSGVTQTPKHLITATGQRVTLRCSPRSGDLSVYWYQQSLDQGLQFLIQYYNGEERAKGNILERFSAQQFPDLHSELNLSSLELGDSALYFCASSVSGRPGLAGTGELFFGEGSRLTVL.